Many counts were recorded for the clone carrying this TCR beta chain. The antigen remains unidentified. These data come from a study of Graves' ophthalmopathy and Graves' hyperthyroidism. Study-level findings and limits: As the model predicted ophthalmopathy progression, it achieved a sensitivity of 70% to 71% and a specificity of more than 72%.

The sequenced template was RNA, covering the TCR beta CDR3 region. RT-PCR in the first round used HTBI primers; a second-round multiplex PCR followed. From the multiplex PCR reads, TCRdb called clonotypes with MiXCR, one entry per CDR3 protein. The table lists about 500,000 distinct CDR3 sequences, 13% to 15% of them singletons, with approximately 9.8% in the top ten. Under 3 months in duration, the ophthalmopathy in affected donors had moderate-to-severe activity, CAS ≥3 and NOSPECS ≥4. The CDR3 loop spans 17 amino acids. Trimming cost V 7 bases and J 4 bases; bases outside gene matches: 11. This chain uses TRBV12-3 or TRBV12-4 with TRBJ2-2, with TRBD2 matching over 11 bases. This receptor was identified in a woman aged 25 to 45 with Graves' ophthalmopathy. The sample taken for sequencing was blood. DNA of the CDR3: TGTGCCAGCAACCTCGCTAGCGGGGGGTTTGGCACCGGGGAGCTGTTTTTT. This codes for CASNLASGGFGTGELFF.